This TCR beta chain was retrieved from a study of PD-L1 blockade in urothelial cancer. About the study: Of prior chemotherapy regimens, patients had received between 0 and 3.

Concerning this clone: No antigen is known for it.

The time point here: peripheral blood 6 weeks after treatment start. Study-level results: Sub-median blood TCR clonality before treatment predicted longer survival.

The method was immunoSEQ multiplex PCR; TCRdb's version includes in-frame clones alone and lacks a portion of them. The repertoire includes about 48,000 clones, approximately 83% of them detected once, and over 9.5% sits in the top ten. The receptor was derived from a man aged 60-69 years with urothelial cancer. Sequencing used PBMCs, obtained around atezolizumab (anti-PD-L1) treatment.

The CDR3, as DNA: TGTGCCTGGAGTGGACATAGCGGGGGGATTGGAGATACGCAGTATTTT. It yields the protein CAWSGHSGGIGDTQYF. This chain connects TRBV30 to TRBJ2-3, with 10 bases matching TRBD2. Trimming removed 1 base from V and 5 bases from J; junction bases left unmatched: 9. CDR1 is GTSNPN and CDR2 is SVGIG in the germline V gene (reference sequence). The CDR3 has 16 residues.